The 10 T cell receptor beta chains in this list originate from one sample, sequenced in a study of T cell responses to AZD1222 COVID-19 vaccine. Method: immunoSEQ multiplex PCR; TCRdb's copy keeps in-frame clones and lacks some. The sample has approximately 170,000 clones, just under 95% seen once. Sequences were derived from peripheral blood, sampled on day 0 of AZD1222 vaccination. These receptors came from an adult in good health.

V and J are TRBV2 and TRBJ2-3; no clear D. V was shortened by 6 bases and J by 8 bases, with 15 bases between the two germline ends. The CDR3 runs 13 residues. CDR1 and CDR2 (germline): SNHLY, FYNNEI. CDR3 residues: CASRNTVESTQYF. As DNA, the CDR3 is TGTGCCAGCAGGAACACCGTAGAATCTACGCAGTATTTT.

The chain combines TRBV5-1 with TRBJ2-5; D possibly corresponds to TRBD2 (5 bases). The CDR3 sequence is 15 residues long. V gave up 0 bases and J gave up 5 bases, with 14 bases separating them. Germline CDR1 reads SGHRS; CDR2 reads YFSETQ. CDR3 residues: CASSLALAERETQYF. The CDR3 coding sequence is TGCGCCAGCAGCTTGGCTCTAGCTGAAAGGGAGACCCAGTACTTC.

The chain combines TRBV29-1 with TRBJ2-2; 8 bases map to TRBD1. Germline lookup yields CDR1 SQVTM and CDR2 ANQGSEA. This CDR3 is built from 16 residues. The V segment lost 4 bases and the J segment 2 bases; nucleotides outside the gene matches: 9. The CDR3 reads CSVGGPGQVNTGELFF. CDR3 in DNA: TGCAGCGTTGGGGGGCCGGGACAGGTCAACACCGGGGAGCTGTTTTTT.

This rearrangement joins TRBV4-1 to TRBJ2-1; TRBD2 matches 7 bases. Unmatched junction bases numbered 11, after V lost 0 bases and J lost 6 bases. The CDR3 is made up of 17 amino acids. Germline V gene data show CDR1 as MGHRA and CDR2 as YSYEKL. In DNA, the CDR3 is TGCGCCAGCAGCCAAGATCGGGGGACCTGGGGGGGCAATGAGCAGTTCTTC. This sequence encodes CASSQDRGTWGGNEQFF.

This clone was detected a few times. This rearrangement joins TRBV15 to TRBJ1-2; 7 bases map to TRBD1. The ends lost 1 base at V and 7 bases at J; junction bases unmatched: 9. From germline, CDR1 is LNHNV and CDR2 YYDKDF (reference sequence). The CDR3 has 15 amino acids. Here the CDR3 reads CATSRGYTGAGGYTF. For the CDR3, the DNA is TGTGCCACCAGCAGAGGCTATACAGGGGCGGGTGGCTACACCTTC.

This clone was seen once. The rearrangement links TRBV18 to TRBJ2-1; D may be TRBD2 (6 bases). Germline CDR1 reads KGHSH; CDR2 reads LQKENI. CDR3 length: 16 amino acids. Trimming shortened V by 0 bases and J by 1 base, and 10 bases separated the two germline ends. This CDR3 reads CASSPPGGPSYNEQFF. CDR3 bases: TGTGCCAGCTCACCACCGGGGGGTCCATCCTACAATGAGCAGTTCTTC. Based on the CDR3 plus reference TRBV18 and TRBJ2-1, the full variable domain is NAGVMQNPRHLVRRRGQEARLRCSPMKGHSHVYWYRQLPEEGLKFMVYLQKENIIDESGMPKERFSAEFPKEGPSILRIQQVVRGDSAAYFCASSPPGGPSYNEQFFGPGTRLTVL.

The V call is TRBV5-4, the J call TRBJ1-2; D might be TRBD1 (5 bases). CDR3 size: 17 residues. Germline V gives CDR1 SGHNT, CDR2 YYREEE (reference sequence). The ends were cut back, 2 bases at V and 4 bases at J, with 21 bases in the middle. The CDR3 is CASSLGVNPLPSYGYTF. In DNA, the CDR3 is TGTGCCAGCAGCTTAGGGGTAAACCCGCTTCCCAGCTATGGCTACACCTTC.

The CDR3 protein is CASRARVARGEKLFF. CDR3 in DNA: TGTGCCAGTAGGGCCCGGGTTGCCCGGGGTGAAAAACTGTTTTTT. This sequence joins TRBV19 and TRBJ1-4; the D is unclear. This CDR3 contains 15 residues. Germline CDR1 LNHDA, CDR2 SQIVND (reference sequence). V dropped 6 bases and J dropped 7 bases, with 18 bases sitting between them.

This clone was observed once. The chain carries TRBV4-2 and TRBJ2-7; weak D call: TRBD2 (6 bases). V was pared by 4 bases and J by 5 bases, with 18 bases between. This CDR3 is 15 amino acids long. The germline CDR1 and CDR2 sequences are LGHNA and YNFKEQ. DNA for the CDR3: TGTGCCAGCAGCCCGATTCCAGGCGGGACGGACGAGCAGTACTTC. This sequence encodes CASSPIPGGTDEQYF.

The rearrangement links TRBV2 to TRBJ2-6, with D uncertain. V was pared by 3 bases and J by 5 bases, with 11 bases between. The CDR3 spans 15 residues. Germline CDR1 SNHLY, CDR2 FYNNEI. The CDR3 here is CASSDQSVRANVLTF. The CDR3 coding sequence is TGTGCCAGCAGTGATCAGTCTGTACGGGCCAACGTCCTGACTTTC.